The T cell receptor (beta chain) described here comes from a study of T cell responses to AZD1222 COVID-19 vaccine. The table came from immunoSEQ multiplex PCR; TCRdb's copy has only in-frame clones and leaves some out. The data show 120,000 to 150,000 clones, approximately 88% seen once. The sequencing here drew on peripheral blood, taken on day 0 of AZD1222 vaccination. This TCR was recovered from an adult in good health.

The CDR3: CASSFFPTDTQYF. Here the CDR3 DNA reads TGTGCCAGCAGTTTTTTTCCCACAGATACGCAGTATTTT. The chain uses TRBV12-3 or TRBV12-4 and TRBJ2-3; D not certain. V was trimmed by 3 bases and J by 2 bases, leaving 6 bases between them. This CDR3 has 13 amino acids.